This note documents a single T cell receptor (beta chain) sequence. The data derive from a study of blood T cell repertoires in COVID-19. Study details: The United States, Italy and Spain were the sources of the acute and convalescent COVID-19 samples.

Authors' analysis steps: Amplification with reference gene primers provided the estimates of nucleated cell counts. TCRdb keeps only in-frame clones here, not all; method: immunoSEQ multiplex PCR. V, J and clone size derive from that table, while D and trimming were established from the DNA sequence. Among 160,000 or so clones, 75% to 85% were seen once, and the ten largest hold 1.5%. Specimen: peripheral blood. The receptor's source is a human donor in a cohort sampled during active COVID-19.

Written as DNA, the CDR3 is TGTGCCAGCTCACCACCGGGACAGGGTAATGAAAAACTGTTTTTT. Its protein product is CASSPPGQGNEKLFF. V is TRBV18 and J is TRBJ1-4; 9 nucleotides agree with TRBD1. V was clipped by 0 bases and J by 4 bases; unmatched bases: 0. Germline CDR1 reads KGHSH; CDR2 reads LQKENI. The CDR3 loop spans 15 amino acids.